This T cell receptor beta chain was identified during a study of blood T cells in healthy people across ages. Germline lookup yields CDR1 PRHDT and CDR2 FYEKMQ (reference sequence). This CDR3 contains 15 residues. Trimming shortened V by 5 bases and J by 0 bases, and 8 bases separated the two germline ends. Alongside a J-beta primer mix, a sample-barcoded 5' primer served in a second PCR lasting 7 to 11 cycles. Every cDNA molecule carried a tag from a template-switch adaptor bearing 12 random nucleotides. Each CDR3 protein is one row after TCRdb ran MiXCR on the 5' RACE reads. The data contain more than 700,000 distinct CDR3 sequences, about 53% of them singletons.

The genes are TRBV13 and TRBJ2-6; D is ambiguous. The sample was blood. The source is a man older than 75 in good health. The CDR3 reads CASSKPRSGANVLTF. The CDR3 region has the DNA TGTGCCAGCAGCAAACCCCGCTCTGGGGCCAACGTCCTGACTTTC.